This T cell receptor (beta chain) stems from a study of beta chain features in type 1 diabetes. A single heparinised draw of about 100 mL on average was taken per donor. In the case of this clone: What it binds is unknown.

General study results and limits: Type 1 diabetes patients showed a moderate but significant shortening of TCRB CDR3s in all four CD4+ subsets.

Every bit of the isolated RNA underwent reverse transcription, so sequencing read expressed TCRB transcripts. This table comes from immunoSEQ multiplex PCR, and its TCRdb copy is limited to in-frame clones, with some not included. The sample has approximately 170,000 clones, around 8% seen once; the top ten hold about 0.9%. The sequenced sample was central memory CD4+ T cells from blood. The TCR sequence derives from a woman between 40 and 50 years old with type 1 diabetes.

For the CDR3, the DNA is TGTGCCAGCAGTTCCCCATCCACAAATCAGCCCCAGCATTTT. Translating it yields CASSSPSTNQPQHF. The chain uses TRBV27 and TRBJ1-5; D uncertain. Trimming removed 4 bases from V and 4 bases from J, with 11 bases in between. The CDR3 spans 14 residues. Germline loops: CDR1 MNHEY, CDR2 SMNVEV (reference sequence).